Sequencing of this TCR beta chain was carried out in a study of blood T cell repertoires in COVID-19. Overall study context: Collection of acute and convalescent COVID-19 samples took place in the United States, Italy and Spain. Sources were T cells, B-cell-depleted T cells, or PBMCs; the material itself was cDNA or gDNA.

In the original workflow: The authors estimated nucleated cell counts from reference gene primer amplification. Repertoires were generated with immunoSEQ multiplex PCR, while TCRdb's copy carries only in-frame clones and drops some. V and J calls and clone size are copied from that table; D and trimming were computed from the DNA. The profile shows about 150,000 clones, about 85% of them singletons. V gave up 5 bases and J gave up 6 bases, with 14 bases separating them. CDR3 length: 13 residues. Germline V gives CDR1 SGHTA, CDR2 FQGTGA. Patients of the Seattle cohort, enrolled during active infection, were followed longitudinally.

The V call is TRBV7-3, the J call TRBJ2-7; D possibly corresponds to TRBD1 (5 bases). The sequenced sample consisted of peripheral blood. This clonotype was sampled from a man between 60 and 75 years old with COVID-19, enrolled during active disease. In nucleotides, the CDR3 is TGTGCCAGCAGCACGGACATTACCGGCGAGCAGTACTTC. This encodes CASSTDITGEQYF.